This is a list of T cell receptor beta chains from one sample in a study of blood T cells in healthy people across ages. One entry per CDR3 protein results from TCRdb running MiXCR on the 5' RACE reads. The sample shows roughly 560,000 distinct CDR3 sequences, 24% of them seen only once. This sample also belongs to another study, concerning T cells of mothers and their children.

Sample: blood. The receptors stem from a boy aged 5-17 years in good health. The CDR3 runs from the conserved cysteine through the conserved F or W. D genes are given only for firm matches. Size is stated for part of the rows, as once, few or many counts, or as a class when the clone is expanded.

D	size	V	J	DNA	CDR3
TRBD2	many	TRBV20-1	TRBJ2-1	TGCAGTGCTAGAGAGCAACTAGCGGGAGACTACAATGAGCAGTTCTTC	CSAREQLAGDYNEQFF
NA	few	TRBV20-1	TRBJ2-7	TGCAGTGTAGATTTGGGGGCTGGGCGCTCCGAGCAGTACTTC	CSVDLGAGRSEQYF
TRBD1	few	TRBV27	TRBJ1-2	TGTGCCAGCAGTTTCGTGACAGGGGCCTCCTTCTATGGCTACACCTTC	CASSFVTGASFYGYTF
TRBD2	NA	TRBV10-3	TRBJ2-7	TGTGCCATAGGGCTAGCGGAAACCTACGAGCAGTACTTC	CAIGLAETYEQYF
NA	NA	TRBV24-1	TRBJ2-1	TGTGCCACCAGTGAGAGGGCCTCCTATAATGAGCAGTTCTTC	CATSERASYNEQFF
NA	few	TRBV5-1	TRBJ1-4	TGCGCCAGCAGCGCACAGGGCCCTAATGAAAAACTGTTTTTT	CASSAQGPNEKLFF
NA	many	TRBV6-5	TRBJ2-7	TGTGCCAGCAGAAACGGGGCCTACGAGCAGTACTTC	CASRNGAYEQYF
NA	few	TRBV20-1	TRBJ1-1	TGCAGTGCCGCTTACACTGAAGCTTTCTTT	CSAAYTEAFF
TRBD1	few	TRBV6-5	TRBJ1-2	TGTGCCAGCAGTTACTCGACCGGGACAGGGGAAGTAAACACCTTC	CASSYSTGTGEVNTF
NA	NA	TRBV11-2	TRBJ1-5	TGTGCCAGCAGCTTAGAGAGTGGCAATCAGCCCCAGCATTTT	CASSLESGNQPQHF
TRBD2	NA	TRBV9	TRBJ2-3	TGTGCCAGCAGCGTAAGCGGGGCTTACACAGATACGCAGTATTTT	CASSVSGAYTDTQYF
NA	NA	TRBV3-1	TRBJ2-7	TGTGCCAGCGCCGCTCTGCCAGGGGATAGAGCCGAGCAGTACTTC	CASAALPGDRAEQYF
NA	few	TRBV2	TRBJ1-6	TGTGCCAGCAAGCGAAGGGGTTGGTCACCCCTCCACTTT	CASKRRGWSPLHF
NA	many	TRBV2	TRBJ1-1	TGTGCCAGCAGTGAAGGAGAGTGGAACACTGAAGCTTTCTTT	CASSEGEWNTEAFF
NA	NA	TRBV29-1	TRBJ2-1	TGCAGCGTTGATTTGTACCGTGAGCAGTTCTTC	CSVDLYREQFF
NA	few	TRBV27	TRBJ2-3	TGTGCCAGCAGTTCACCGGCGCATACGCAGTATTTT	CASSSPAHTQYF
NA	few	TRBV28	TRBJ1-2	TGTGCCAGCAGTTCCCGACAGCTGGGTGGCTACACCTTC	CASSSRQLGGYTF
NA	NA	TRBV4-2	TRBJ2-1	TGTGCCAGCAGCCGCCTCCCTGGAAATGAGCAGTTCTTC	CASSRLPGNEQFF
NA	NA	TRBV5-1	TRBJ2-5	TGCGCCAGCAGCTTCGACGGGGGGCCGTTAGAGACCCAGTACTTC	CASSFDGGPLETQYF
TRBD2	NA	TRBV6-2/TRBV6-3	TRBJ2-1	TGTGCCAGCAAACGGAAAACCGGGACTAGCGGTTTGAATGAGCAGTTCTTC	CASKRKTGTSGLNEQFF
NA	NA	TRBV27	TRBJ2-2	TGTGCCAGCAGTTTACGATCGGGGGCCGGGGAGCTGTTTTTT	CASSLRSGAGELFF
TRBD1	many	TRBV28	TRBJ2-7	TGTGCCAGCAGTTCGTGGACAGGCTCCTACGAGCAGTACTTC	CASSSWTGSYEQYF
NA	NA	TRBV6-5	TRBJ1-4	TGTGCCCGCAGTTACGGGACAACTAATGAAAAACTGTTTTTT	CARSYGTTNEKLFF
NA	NA	TRBV24-1	TRBJ2-3	TGTGCCACCAGTGATTTCGGAGGGTCGGGAGATACGCAGTATTTT	CATSDFGGSGDTQYF
TRBD1	NA	TRBV20-1	TRBJ1-1	TGCAGTGCTAGGAAAACTCAGGCAGGGGGCTGGTTCGGGAACACTGAAGCTTTCTTT	CSARKTQAGGWFGNTEAFF
NA	few	TRBV2	TRBJ2-5	TGTGCCAGCCAGAGGGTACGGGCGAATAGCCAAGAGACCCAGTACTTC	CASQRVRANSQETQYF
NA	NA	TRBV9	TRBJ2-3	NA	CACSAGQGGDTQYF
NA	few	TRBV3-1	TRBJ2-1	TGTGCCAGCAGCCCTTTAGAAGACGATGAGCAGTTCTTC	CASSPLEDDEQFF
NA	NA	TRBV7-6	TRBJ1-1	TGTGGCAGCAGCTTAGAAACGCGATCTAAAGCTTTCTTT	CGSSLETRSKAFF
TRBD1	NA	TRBV19	TRBJ2-7	TGTGCCAGTAGTATCGGGACAGGGGCTATCTACGAGCAGTACTTC	CASSIGTGAIYEQYF
TRBD1	NA	TRBV4-3	TRBJ2-6	TGCGCCAGCAGCCAAGGGACAGGGGAGACCAACGTCCTGACTTTC	CASSQGTGETNVLTF
NA	NA	TRBV28	TRBJ1-2	TGTGCCAGCAGTCGGGCGCTAGGCTACACCTTC	CASSRALGYTF
TRBD2	NA	TRBV20-1	TRBJ2-3	TGCAGTGCTAGGCCGGGACTAGCGATCACAGATACGCAGTATTTT	CSARPGLAITDTQYF
TRBD2	few	TRBV12-3/TRBV12-4	TRBJ2-5	TGTGCCAGCAGTTTGGGTCGGACTAGCGGGTTCCAAGAGACCCAGTACTTC	CASSLGRTSGFQETQYF